The present T cell receptor (beta chain) was sequenced within a study of beta chain features in type 1 diabetes. Expressed TCRB transcripts got sequenced, as all isolated RNA was reverse transcribed. Generated by immunoSEQ multiplex PCR, the TCRdb table keeps only in-frame clones and is missing some. Among just over 450,000 clones listed, 25% to 35% were seen once. Study-wide results and limits: Sequencing the cDNA could make cells with high TCR expression show up more than they should.

The V gene lost 3 bases and the J gene lost 6 bases, with 20 bases spanning the gap. This CDR3 contains 16 residues. Germline V CDR1 and CDR2: SGHRS, YFSETQ. On this clone: Its antigen is still unknown.

The sample taken for sequencing was naive CD4+ T cells from blood. This clonotype originated in a man younger than 35 in good health. V is TRBV5-1 and J is TRBJ2-3; tentative D call: TRBD1 (8 bases). The CDR3 region has the DNA TGCGCCAGCAGCTCTGATTTGACAGGGGAGGGCGATACGCAGTATTTT. It is translated as CASSSDLTGEGDTQYF.